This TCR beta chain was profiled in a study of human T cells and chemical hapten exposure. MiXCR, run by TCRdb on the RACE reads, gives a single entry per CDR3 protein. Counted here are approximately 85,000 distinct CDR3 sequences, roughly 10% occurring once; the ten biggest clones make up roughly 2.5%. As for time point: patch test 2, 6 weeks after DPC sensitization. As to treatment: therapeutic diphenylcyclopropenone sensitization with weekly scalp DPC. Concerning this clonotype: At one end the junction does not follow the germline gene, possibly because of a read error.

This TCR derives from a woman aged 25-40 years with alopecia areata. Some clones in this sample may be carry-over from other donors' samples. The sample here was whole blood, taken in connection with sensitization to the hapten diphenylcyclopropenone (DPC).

CDR3: CASSQASGVGRAYEQYF. The CDR3 DNA is TGTGCCAGCAGTCAAGCGTCCGGGGTCGGGAGGGCCTACGAGCAGTACTTC. The chain combines TRBV4-2 with TRBJ2-7, with 8 bases lining up with TRBD2. The CDR3 covers 17 residues. Germline CDR1 reads LGHNA; CDR2 reads YNFKEQ.